This T cell receptor beta chain was documented in a study of T-cell memory formation after mild COVID-19. MiXCR was run by TCRdb on the 5' RACE reads, yielding one entry per CDR3 protein. The sample lists roughly 380,000 distinct CDR3 sequences; 28% were seen once. From germline, CDR1 is SGHVS and CDR2 FQNEAQ. The J segment lost 2 bases and the V segment lost 0 bases, leaving 5 bases of the junction unmatched. The CDR3 runs to 17 residues. This clonotype has a handful of counts. The material sequenced was PBMCs or a T cell subset sorted from them (not recorded which). This TCR derives from an adult woman who had mild COVID-19 (a few samples of this study predate the infection). Cell type and time point are not known. The chain recombines TRBV7-8 with TRBJ2-1; TRBD1 matches at 9 bases. The CDR3, as DNA: TGTGCCAGCAGCTTAGCGCGGGGACAGGGAACCTACAATGAGCAGTTCTTC. It translates to CASSLARGQGTYNEQFF.